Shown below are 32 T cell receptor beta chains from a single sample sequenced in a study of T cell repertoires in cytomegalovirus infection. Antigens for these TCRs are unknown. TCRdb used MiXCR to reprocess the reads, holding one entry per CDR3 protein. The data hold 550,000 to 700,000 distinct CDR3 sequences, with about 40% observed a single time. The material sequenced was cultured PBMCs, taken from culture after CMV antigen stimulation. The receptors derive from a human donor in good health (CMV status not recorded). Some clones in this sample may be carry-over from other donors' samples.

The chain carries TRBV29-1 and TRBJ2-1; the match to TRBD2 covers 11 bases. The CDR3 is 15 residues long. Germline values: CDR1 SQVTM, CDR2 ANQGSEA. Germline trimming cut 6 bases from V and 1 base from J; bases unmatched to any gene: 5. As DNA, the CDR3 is TGCAGCGTCGTAGCGGGGGGGCTGTCCTACAATGAGCAGTTCTTC. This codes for CSVVAGGLSYNEQFF.

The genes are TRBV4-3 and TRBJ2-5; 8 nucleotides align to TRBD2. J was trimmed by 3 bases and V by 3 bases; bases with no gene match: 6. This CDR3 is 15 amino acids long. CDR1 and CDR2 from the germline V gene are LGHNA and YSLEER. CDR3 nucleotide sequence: TGCGCCAGCAGCCACTTAGGACTAGCCGAAGAGACCCAGTACTTC. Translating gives CASSHLGLAEETQYF.

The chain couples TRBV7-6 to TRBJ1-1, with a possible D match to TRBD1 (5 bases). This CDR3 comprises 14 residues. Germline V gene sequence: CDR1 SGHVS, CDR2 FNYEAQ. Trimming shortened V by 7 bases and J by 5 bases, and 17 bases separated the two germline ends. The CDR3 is CASKLTAGWTEAFF. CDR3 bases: TGTGCCAGCAAGCTTACGGCAGGGTGGACTGAAGCTTTCTTT.

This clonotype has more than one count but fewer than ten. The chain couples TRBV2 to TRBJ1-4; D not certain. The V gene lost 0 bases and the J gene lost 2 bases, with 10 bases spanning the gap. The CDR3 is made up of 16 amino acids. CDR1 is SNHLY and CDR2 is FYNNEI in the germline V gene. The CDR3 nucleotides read TGTGCCAGCAGTGAAGCGCCGGGTCCCACTAATGAAAAACTGTTTTTT. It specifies CASSEAPGPTNEKLFF.

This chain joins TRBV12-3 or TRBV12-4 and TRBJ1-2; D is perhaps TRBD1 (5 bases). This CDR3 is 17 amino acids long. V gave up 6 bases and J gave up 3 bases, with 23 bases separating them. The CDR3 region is CASSAERDGWGDYGYTF. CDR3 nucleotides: TGTGCCAGCAGCGCCGAACGAGACGGATGGGGGGACTATGGCTACACCTTC.

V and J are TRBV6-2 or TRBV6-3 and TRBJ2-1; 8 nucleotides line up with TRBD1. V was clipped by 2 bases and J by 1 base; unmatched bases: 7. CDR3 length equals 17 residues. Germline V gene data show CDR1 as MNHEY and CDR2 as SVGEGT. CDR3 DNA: TGTGCCAGCAGTTACGACGACAGGGGAGTTTCCTACAATGAGCAGTTCTTC. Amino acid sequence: CASSYDDRGVSYNEQFF.

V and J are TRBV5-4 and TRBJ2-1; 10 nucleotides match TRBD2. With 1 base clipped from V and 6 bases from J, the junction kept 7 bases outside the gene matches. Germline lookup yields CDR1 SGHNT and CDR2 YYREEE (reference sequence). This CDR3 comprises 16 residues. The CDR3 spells CASSLPERGGGNEQFF. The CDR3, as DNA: TGTGCCAGCAGCTTGCCCGAGCGGGGGGGCGGCAATGAGCAGTTCTTC.

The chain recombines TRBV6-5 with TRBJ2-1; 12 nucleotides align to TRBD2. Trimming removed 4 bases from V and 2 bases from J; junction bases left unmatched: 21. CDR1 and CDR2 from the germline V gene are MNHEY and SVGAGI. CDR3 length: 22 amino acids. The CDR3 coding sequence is TGTGCCAGCAGTTTCCATCATCCCGGGGCTAGCGGGGGGGCCAGGACCTACAATGAGCAGTTCTTC. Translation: CASSFHHPGASGGARTYNEQFF.

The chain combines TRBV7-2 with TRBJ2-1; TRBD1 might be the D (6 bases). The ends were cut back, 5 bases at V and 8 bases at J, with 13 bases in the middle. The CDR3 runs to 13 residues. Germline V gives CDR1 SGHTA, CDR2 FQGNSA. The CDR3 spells CASSPTGFDEQFF. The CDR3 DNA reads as TGTGCCAGCAGCCCCACAGGGTTCGATGAGCAGTTCTTC.

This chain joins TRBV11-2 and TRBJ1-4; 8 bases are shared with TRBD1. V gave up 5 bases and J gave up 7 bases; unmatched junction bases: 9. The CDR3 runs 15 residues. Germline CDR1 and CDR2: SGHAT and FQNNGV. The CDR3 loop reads CASSLRGTGGEKLFF. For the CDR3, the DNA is TGTGCCAGCAGCCTCCGCGGGACAGGCGGTGAAAAACTGTTTTTT.

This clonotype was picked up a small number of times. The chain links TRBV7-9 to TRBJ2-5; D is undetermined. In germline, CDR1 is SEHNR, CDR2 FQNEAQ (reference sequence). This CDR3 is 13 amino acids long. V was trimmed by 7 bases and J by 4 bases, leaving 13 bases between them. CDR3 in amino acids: CASTRAFRETQYF. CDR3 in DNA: TGTGCCAGCACCCGGGCCTTTAGAGAGACCCAGTACTTC.

The CDR3, as DNA: TGTGCTAGTGGTTTGGTACAGGACAGGGGAGCTTTCTTT. Translation gives CASGLVQDRGAFF. The rearrangement links TRBV12-5 to TRBJ1-1; 9 bases map to TRBD1. The germline V gene has CDR1 LGHNT and CDR2 FRNRAP. This CDR3 is 13 amino acids long. J was trimmed by 10 bases and V by 0 bases; bases with no gene match: 3.

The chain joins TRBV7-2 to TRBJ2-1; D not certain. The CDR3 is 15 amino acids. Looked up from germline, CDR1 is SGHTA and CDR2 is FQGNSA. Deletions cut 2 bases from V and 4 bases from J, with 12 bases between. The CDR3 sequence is CASSLYVNVYNEQFF. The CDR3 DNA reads TGTGCCAGCAGCTTATATGTGAACGTTTACAATGAGCAGTTCTTC.

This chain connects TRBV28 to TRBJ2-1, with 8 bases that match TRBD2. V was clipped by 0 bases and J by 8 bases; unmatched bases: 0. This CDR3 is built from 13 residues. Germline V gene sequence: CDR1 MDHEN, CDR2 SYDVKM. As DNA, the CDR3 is TGTGCCAGCAGTTTATGGCGGGGGGATGAGCAGTTCTTC. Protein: CASSLWRGDEQFF. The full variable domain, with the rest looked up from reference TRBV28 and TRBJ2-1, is DVKVTQSSRYLVKRTGEKVFLECVQDMDHENMFWYRQDPGLGLRLIYFSYDVKMKEKGDIPEGYSVSREKKERFSLILESASTNQTSMYLCASSLWRGDEQFFGPGTRLTVL.

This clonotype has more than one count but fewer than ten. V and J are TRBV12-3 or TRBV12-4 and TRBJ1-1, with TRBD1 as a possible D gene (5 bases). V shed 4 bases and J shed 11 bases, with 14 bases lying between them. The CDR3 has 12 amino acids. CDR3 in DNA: TGTGCCAGCAGTTCCATTGGGGGTTCCGCTTTCTTT. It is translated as CASSSIGGSAFF.

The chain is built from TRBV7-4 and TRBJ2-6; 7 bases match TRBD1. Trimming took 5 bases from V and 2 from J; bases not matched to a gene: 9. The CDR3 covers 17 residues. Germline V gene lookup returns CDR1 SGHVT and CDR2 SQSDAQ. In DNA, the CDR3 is TGTGCCAGCAGCCTCCCGGGACAGCCGACTGGGGCCAACGTCCTGACTTTC. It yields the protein CASSLPGQPTGANVLTF.

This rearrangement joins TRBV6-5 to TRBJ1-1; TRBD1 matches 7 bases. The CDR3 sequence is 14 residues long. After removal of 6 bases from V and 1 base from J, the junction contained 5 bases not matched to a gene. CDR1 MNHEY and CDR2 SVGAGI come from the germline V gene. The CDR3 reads CASRVNRGNTEAFF. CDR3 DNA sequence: TGTGCCAGCAGGGTGAACAGGGGGAACACTGAAGCTTTCTTT.

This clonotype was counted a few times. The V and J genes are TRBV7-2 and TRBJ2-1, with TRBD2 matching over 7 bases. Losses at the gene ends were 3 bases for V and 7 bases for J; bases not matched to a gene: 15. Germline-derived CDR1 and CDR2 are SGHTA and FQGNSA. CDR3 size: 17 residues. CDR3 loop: CASSFPSGAGMRNEQFF. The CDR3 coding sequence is TGTGCCAGCAGCTTTCCGAGTGGAGCGGGAATGAGGAATGAGCAGTTCTTC.

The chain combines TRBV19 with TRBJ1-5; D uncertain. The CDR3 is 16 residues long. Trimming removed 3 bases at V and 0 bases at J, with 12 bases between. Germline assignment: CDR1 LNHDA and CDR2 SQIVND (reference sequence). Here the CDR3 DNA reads TGTGCCAGTAGTATGAAGGGCCTTTATAGCAATCAGCCCCAGCATTTT. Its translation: CASSMKGLYSNQPQHF.

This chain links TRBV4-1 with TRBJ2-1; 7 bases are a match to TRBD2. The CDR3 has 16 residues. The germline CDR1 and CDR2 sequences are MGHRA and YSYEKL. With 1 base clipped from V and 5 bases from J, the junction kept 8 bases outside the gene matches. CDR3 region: CASSQGGGSSHNEQFF. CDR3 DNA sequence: TGCGCCAGCAGCCAAGGGGGCGGGAGTTCCCACAATGAGCAGTTCTTC.

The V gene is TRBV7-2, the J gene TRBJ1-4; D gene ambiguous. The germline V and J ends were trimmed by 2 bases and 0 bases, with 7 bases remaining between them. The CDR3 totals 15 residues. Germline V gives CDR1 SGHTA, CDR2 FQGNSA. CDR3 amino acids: CASSLFPPTNEKLFF. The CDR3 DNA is TGTGCCAGCAGCTTATTTCCGCCAACTAATGAAAAACTGTTTTTT.

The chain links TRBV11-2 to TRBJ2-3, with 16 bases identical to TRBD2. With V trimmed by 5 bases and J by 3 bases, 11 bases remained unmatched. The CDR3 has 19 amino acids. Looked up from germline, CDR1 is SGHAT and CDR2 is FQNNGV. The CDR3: CASSPRGTSGGAVTDTQYF. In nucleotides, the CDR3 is TGTGCCAGCAGCCCTAGGGGGACTAGCGGGGGGGCCGTGACAGATACGCAGTATTTT. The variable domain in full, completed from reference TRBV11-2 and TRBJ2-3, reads EAGVAQSPRYKIIEKRQSVAFWCNPISGHATLYWYQQILGQGPKLLIQFQNNGVVDDSQLPKDRFSAERLKGVDSTLKIQPAKLEDSAVYLCASSPRGTSGGAVTDTQYFGPGTRLTVL.

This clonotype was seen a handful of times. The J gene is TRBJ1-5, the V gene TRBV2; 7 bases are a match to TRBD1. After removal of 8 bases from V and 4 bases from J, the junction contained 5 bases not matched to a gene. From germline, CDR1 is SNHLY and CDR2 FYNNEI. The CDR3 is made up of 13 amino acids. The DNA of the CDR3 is TGTGCCAGCGAACTACAGGGGAATCAGCCCCAGCATTTT. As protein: CASELQGNQPQHF.

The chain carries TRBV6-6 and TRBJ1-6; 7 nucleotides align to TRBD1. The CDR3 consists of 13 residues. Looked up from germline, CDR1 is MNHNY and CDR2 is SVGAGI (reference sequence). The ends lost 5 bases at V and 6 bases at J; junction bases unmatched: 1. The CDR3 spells CASSGDSNSPLHF. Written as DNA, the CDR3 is TGTGCCAGCAGTGGGGACAGTAATTCACCCCTCCACTTT.

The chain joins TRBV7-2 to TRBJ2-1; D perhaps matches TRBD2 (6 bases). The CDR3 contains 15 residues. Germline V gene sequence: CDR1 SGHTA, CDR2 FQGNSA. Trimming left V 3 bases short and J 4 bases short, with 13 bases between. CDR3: CASSLGGAEYNEQFF. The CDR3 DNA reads TGTGCCAGCAGCTTGGGCGGGGCAGAATACAATGAGCAGTTCTTC.

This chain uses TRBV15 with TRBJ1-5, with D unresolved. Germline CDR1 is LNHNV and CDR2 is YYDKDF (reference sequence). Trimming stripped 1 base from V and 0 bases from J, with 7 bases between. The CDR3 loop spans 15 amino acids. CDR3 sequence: CATSRGVDSNQPQHF. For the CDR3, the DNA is TGTGCCACCAGCAGAGGAGTAGATAGCAATCAGCCCCAGCATTTT.

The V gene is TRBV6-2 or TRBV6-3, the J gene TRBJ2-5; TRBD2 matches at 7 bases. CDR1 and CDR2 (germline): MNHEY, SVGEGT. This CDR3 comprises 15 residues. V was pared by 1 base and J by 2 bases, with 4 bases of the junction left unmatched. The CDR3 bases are TGTGCCAGCAGTTACTTAATCGGGAGGCAAGAGACCCAGTACTTC. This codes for CASSYLIGRQETQYF.

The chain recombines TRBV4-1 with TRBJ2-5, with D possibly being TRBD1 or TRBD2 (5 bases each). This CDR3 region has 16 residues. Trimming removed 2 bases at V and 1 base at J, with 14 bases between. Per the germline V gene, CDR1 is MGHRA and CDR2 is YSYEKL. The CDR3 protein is CASSQQTGTVQETQYF. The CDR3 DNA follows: TGCGCCAGCAGCCAACAGACCGGGACGGTCCAAGAGACCCAGTACTTC.

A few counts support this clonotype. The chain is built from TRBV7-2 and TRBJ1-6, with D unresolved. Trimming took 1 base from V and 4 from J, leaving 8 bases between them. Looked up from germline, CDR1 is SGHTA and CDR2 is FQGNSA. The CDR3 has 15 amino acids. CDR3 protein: CASSLDGRYNSPLHF. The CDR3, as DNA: TGTGCCAGCAGCTTAGATGGGAGATATAATTCACCCCTCCACTTT.

The CDR3 loop is CASSYGGGPFEQYF. The DNA of the CDR3 is TGTGCCAGCAGTTACGGCGGGGGACCTTTCGAGCAGTACTTC. The chain uses TRBV6-2 or TRBV6-3 and TRBJ2-7; TRBD2 matches at 7 bases. V gave up 2 bases and J gave up 6 bases; unmatched junction bases: 7. From germline, CDR1 is MNHEY and CDR2 SVGEGT. The CDR3 has 14 residues.

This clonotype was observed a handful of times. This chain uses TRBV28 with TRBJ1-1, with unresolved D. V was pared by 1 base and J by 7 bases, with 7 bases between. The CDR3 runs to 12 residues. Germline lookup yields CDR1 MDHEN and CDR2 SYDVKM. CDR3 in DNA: TGTGCCAGCAGTTTATTGGAGTTTGAAGCTTTCTTT. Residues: CASSLLEFEAFF.

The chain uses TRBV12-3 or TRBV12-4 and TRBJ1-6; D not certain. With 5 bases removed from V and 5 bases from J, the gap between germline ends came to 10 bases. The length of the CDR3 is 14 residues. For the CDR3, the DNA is TGTGCCAGCAGTGTCACTGGTCATAATTCACCCCTCCACTTT. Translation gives CASSVTGHNSPLHF.